This T cell receptor beta chain appears in the sequencing data of a study of T cell responses to AZD1222 COVID-19 vaccine. Study as a whole: Pooling of second doses given at about 4 or about 12 weeks was done. Whole-study findings and limits: CD4 TCRs associated with vaccination spanned spike, dominating at 160-218 and 743-854. Just a handful of AZD1222 recipients tested seropositive at baseline. Breadth and depth of Spike-specific TCRs rose after two AZD1222 doses.

Profiled with immunoSEQ multiplex PCR; TCRdb holds only in-frame clones, not every one. The data hold tens of thousands of clones, with about 85% observed a single time. This CDR3 comprises 11 residues. CDR1 and CDR2 from the germline V gene are MDHEN and SYDVKM. V lost 6 bases to trimming and J lost 8 bases, with 7 bases between them. Turning to this clone: The antigen remains undetermined.

The TCR comes from an adult in good health. Sequencing was performed on peripheral blood, taken on day 0 of AZD1222 vaccination. The chain is built from TRBV28 and TRBJ1-4; D gene unclear. CDR3 in DNA: TGTGCCAGCAGGGAGAGAGAAAAACTGTTTTTT. Its protein is CASREREKLFF.